A selection of T cell receptor beta chains follows, all from one sample in a study of cytomegalovirus exposure and HLA in healthy donors. Profiling relied on immunoSEQ multiplex PCR, and the TCRdb table lists in-frame clones only, not all of them. This table has about 95,000 clones, roughly 80% appearing once. Sequenced: PBMCs. The origin of the receptors is a man younger than 45 in good health and CMV-seropositive. Each CDR3 is given with its conserved first and last residue. Each record gives: J gene, clone size, D gene, V gene, CDR3 protein, CDR3 DNA. D genes are given only for firm matches. A row's size may be missing; if present it is once, few, many or a size class.

J gene: TRBJ2-7
clone size: NA
D gene: TRBD2
V gene: TRBV28
CDR3 protein: CASSTPGLATYEQYF
CDR3 DNA: TGTGCCAGCAGTACGCCGGGACTAGCGACCTACGAGCAGTACTTC

J gene: TRBJ2-5
clone size: NA
D gene: NA
V gene: TRBV10-3
CDR3 protein: CAITWELGETQYF
CDR3 DNA: TGTGCCATCACGTGGGAGCTAGGGGAGACCCAGTACTTC

J gene: TRBJ1-2
clone size: NA
D gene: NA
V gene: TRBV13
CDR3 protein: CASSLVQGTNYGYTF
CDR3 DNA: TGTGCCAGCAGCTTAGTCCAGGGAACTAACTATGGCTACACCTTC

J gene: TRBJ2-2
clone size: NA
D gene: TRBD1
V gene: TRBV5-4
CDR3 protein: CASNLAGTANTGELFF
CDR3 DNA: TGTGCCAGCAACCTAGCCGGGACAGCGAACACCGGGGAGCTGTTTTTT

J gene: TRBJ1-2
clone size: NA
D gene: TRBD1
V gene: TRBV6-6
CDR3 protein: CASSQGQNPSNYGYTF
CDR3 DNA: TGTGCCAGCAGTCAGGGACAGAACCCTTCTAACTATGGCTACACCTTC

J gene: TRBJ1-2
clone size: NA
D gene: NA
V gene: TRBV30
CDR3 protein: CAWSEGLVGYTF
CDR3 DNA: TGTGCCTGGAGTGAGGGGCTGGTTGGCTACACCTTC

J gene: TRBJ2-5
clone size: once
D gene: TRBD1
V gene: TRBV5-1
CDR3 protein: CASSFGTGLETQYF
CDR3 DNA: TGCGCCAGCAGCTTCGGGACAGGGCTTGAGACCCAGTACTTC

J gene: TRBJ2-3
clone size: NA
D gene: NA
V gene: TRBV29-1
CDR3 protein: CSASGSSTRLLTDTQYF
CDR3 DNA: TGCAGCGCTTCGGGATCGTCGACTAGACTCTTGACAGATACGCAGTATTTT

J gene: TRBJ2-1
clone size: NA
D gene: NA
V gene: TRBV5-5
CDR3 protein: CASSLGTGNEQFF
CDR3 DNA: TGTGCCAGCAGCTTGGGGACTGGCAATGAGCAGTTCTTC

J gene: TRBJ2-7
clone size: NA
D gene: NA
V gene: TRBV28
CDR3 protein: CASSLWGRVGTPYEQYF
CDR3 DNA: TGTGCCAGCAGTTTATGGGGCCGAGTCGGGACTCCCTACGAGCAGTACTTC

J gene: TRBJ2-7
clone size: NA
D gene: NA
V gene: TRBV7-9
CDR3 protein: CASSLSLSGSYEQYF
CDR3 DNA: TGTGCCAGCAGCTTAAGCCTCTCGGGCTCCTACGAGCAGTACTTC

J gene: TRBJ2-1
clone size: once
D gene: TRBD2
V gene: TRBV9
CDR3 protein: CASSVESGSFTSEQFF
CDR3 DNA: TGTGCCAGCAGCGTAGAGAGCGGGAGTTTTACGAGTGAGCAGTTCTTC

J gene: TRBJ1-6
clone size: NA
D gene: TRBD1
V gene: TRBV6-6
CDR3 protein: CASSLKTGGNSPLHF
CDR3 DNA: TGTGCCAGCAGTTTAAAGACAGGGGGCAATTCACCCCTCCACTTT

J gene: TRBJ2-5
clone size: NA
D gene: NA
V gene: TRBV6-5
CDR3 protein: CASKEIETQYF
CDR3 DNA: TGTGCCAGCAAAGAGATCGAGACCCAGTACTTC

J gene: TRBJ2-5
clone size: few
D gene: TRBD2
V gene: TRBV27
CDR3 protein: CASSLSRAGGTETQYF
CDR3 DNA: TGTGCCAGCAGTTTGTCCAGAGCGGGAGGGACAGAGACCCAGTACTTC

J gene: TRBJ2-7
clone size: NA
D gene: TRBD2
V gene: TRBV5-5
CDR3 protein: CASSSRAGDPYEQYF
CDR3 DNA: TGTGCCAGCAGCTCCCGAGCGGGAGACCCCTACGAGCAGTACTTC

J gene: TRBJ1-2
clone size: NA
D gene: NA
V gene: TRBV28
CDR3 protein: CASSLDRTYGYTF
CDR3 DNA: TGTGCCAGCAGTTTGGACAGAACATATGGCTACACCTTC

J gene: TRBJ1-6
clone size: NA
D gene: TRBD1
V gene: TRBV5-6
CDR3 protein: CASSSDRADSPLHF
CDR3 DNA: TGTGCCAGCAGCTCGGACAGGGCGGACTCACCCCTCCACTTT

J gene: TRBJ2-4
clone size: NA
D gene: TRBD2
V gene: TRBV6-1
CDR3 protein: CASSEGGGSRFQYF
CDR3 DNA: TGTGCCAGCAGTGAAGGGGGAGGGTCGCGGTTCCAGTACTTC

J gene: TRBJ2-1
clone size: NA
D gene: TRBD1
V gene: TRBV5-4
CDR3 protein: CAVTGDRGKGNEQFF
CDR3 DNA: TGTGCCGTGACTGGGGACAGGGGGAAGGGCAATGAGCAGTTCTTC

J gene: TRBJ2-1
clone size: NA
D gene: NA
V gene: TRBV15
CDR3 protein: CATSRDLGGDGEQFF
CDR3 DNA: TGTGCCACCAGCAGAGATCTAGGGGGTGATGGAGAGCAGTTCTTC

J gene: TRBJ2-3
clone size: many
D gene: NA
V gene: TRBV6-4
CDR3 protein: CASSVGLGTDTQYF
CDR3 DNA: TGTGCCAGCAGTGTGGGGCTTGGCACAGATACGCAGTATTTT

J gene: TRBJ2-1
clone size: NA
D gene: NA
V gene: TRBV5-1
CDR3 protein: CASSWNTDSEQFF
CDR3 DNA: TGCGCCAGCAGCTGGAACACAGACAGTGAGCAGTTCTTC

J gene: TRBJ2-5
clone size: few
D gene: TRBD2
V gene: TRBV6-7
CDR3 protein: CASSYWVSGISRETQYF
CDR3 DNA: TGTGCCAGCAGTTACTGGGTTAGCGGGATTAGCAGGGAGACCCAGTACTTC

J gene: TRBJ2-7
clone size: few
D gene: NA
V gene: TRBV21-1
CDR3 protein: CASRTGTSPYEQYF
CDR3 DNA: TGTGCCAGCAGGACCGGGACTTCGCCCTACGAGCAGTACTTC

J gene: TRBJ1-1
clone size: few
D gene: TRBD1
V gene: TRBV6-5
CDR3 protein: CASSYSTGVKAFF
CDR3 DNA: TGTGCCAGCAGTTACTCGACAGGGGTGAAGGCTTTCTTT

J gene: TRBJ2-5
clone size: NA
D gene: NA
V gene: TRBV7-9
CDR3 protein: CASTPKETQYF
CDR3 DNA: TGTGCCAGCACCCCCAAAGAGACCCAGTACTTC

J gene: TRBJ1-4
clone size: NA
D gene: NA
V gene: TRBV5-1
CDR3 protein: CASSPGLQLEKLFF
CDR3 DNA: TGCGCCAGCAGTCCGGGACTTCAGCTCGAAAAACTGTTTTTT

J gene: TRBJ2-1
clone size: NA
D gene: NA
V gene: TRBV5-1
CDR3 protein: CASSLEDTRFF
CDR3 DNA: TGCGCCAGCAGCTTGGAAGACACACGGTTCTTC

J gene: TRBJ2-3
clone size: NA
D gene: TRBD2
V gene: TRBV5-1
CDR3 protein: CASSLGLAGTDTQYF
CDR3 DNA: TGCGCCAGCAGCTTGGGACTAGCGGGCACAGATACGCAGTATTTT

J gene: TRBJ1-1
clone size: NA
D gene: NA
V gene: TRBV4-3
CDR3 protein: CASSQGSAGVTEAFF
CDR3 DNA: TGCGCCAGCAGCCAAGGTTCGGCAGGGGTGACTGAAGCTTTCTTT

J gene: TRBJ1-4
clone size: few
D gene: NA
V gene: TRBV18
CDR3 protein: CASSPQGRSEKLFF
CDR3 DNA: TGTGCCAGCTCACCACAGGGGAGGAGTGAAAAACTGTTTTTT

J gene: TRBJ1-4
clone size: NA
D gene: NA
V gene: TRBV6-1
CDR3 protein: CASSGPALFGQPNEKLFF
CDR3 DNA: TGTGCCAGCAGTGGCCCAGCCCTGTTTGGACAGCCTAATGAAAAACTGTTTTTT

J gene: TRBJ1-2
clone size: NA
D gene: TRBD1
V gene: TRBV28
CDR3 protein: CASRTGVNYGYTF
CDR3 DNA: TGTGCCAGCAGGACAGGGGTCAACTATGGCTACACCTTC

J gene: TRBJ2-3
clone size: few
D gene: TRBD2
V gene: TRBV14
CDR3 protein: CASSLGSGSTDTQYF
CDR3 DNA: TGTGCCAGCAGCCTAGGTAGCGGGAGCACAGATACGCAGTATTTT

J gene: TRBJ1-4
clone size: NA
D gene: NA
V gene: TRBV19
CDR3 protein: CASSIRANEKLFF
CDR3 DNA: TGTGCCAGTAGTATTCGCGCTAATGAAAAACTGTTTTTT

J gene: TRBJ1-6
clone size: NA
D gene: NA
V gene: TRBV27
CDR3 protein: CASRLDSYNSPLHF
CDR3 DNA: TGTGCCAGCAGGTTGGACAGTTACAATTCACCCCTCCACTTT

J gene: TRBJ2-1
clone size: NA
D gene: TRBD2
V gene: TRBV7-8
CDR3 protein: CASSLAALAGGPQVYNEQFF
CDR3 DNA: TGTGCCAGCAGCTTAGCGGCACTAGCGGGAGGTCCCCAAGTCTACAATGAGCAGTTCTTC

J gene: TRBJ1-3
clone size: NA
D gene: TRBD1
V gene: TRBV10-3
CDR3 protein: CAISELGGGNTIYF
CDR3 DNA: TGTGCCATCAGTGAGCTTGGAGGGGGCAACACCATATATTTT

J gene: TRBJ2-1
clone size: once
D gene: TRBD1
V gene: TRBV28
CDR3 protein: CASSLPPGQGTNEQFF
CDR3 DNA: TGTGCCAGCAGTTTACCCCCTGGACAGGGGACCAATGAGCAGTTCTTC

J gene: TRBJ1-6
clone size: NA
D gene: NA
V gene: TRBV7-6
CDR3 protein: CASSQGRGGARNSPLHF
CDR3 DNA: TGTGCCAGCAGCCAAGGGAGGGGGGGGGCTCGCAATTCACCCCTCCACTTT

J gene: TRBJ2-7
clone size: few
D gene: TRBD1
V gene: TRBV11-2
CDR3 protein: CASTWDRRYEQYF
CDR3 DNA: TGTGCCAGCACCTGGGACAGACGGTACGAGCAGTACTTC

J gene: TRBJ1-5
clone size: few
D gene: TRBD1
V gene: TRBV19
CDR3 protein: CASSARKQGATESNQPQHF
CDR3 DNA: TGTGCCAGTAGTGCCCGTAAACAGGGGGCAACGGAAAGCAATCAGCCCCAGCATTTT

J gene: TRBJ2-7
clone size: once
D gene: NA
V gene: TRBV2
CDR3 protein: CASSEGTVSSYEQYF
CDR3 DNA: TGTGCCAGCAGTGAAGGGACAGTAAGCTCCTACGAGCAGTACTTC

J gene: TRBJ2-7
clone size: NA
D gene: NA
V gene: TRBV5-1
CDR3 protein: CASSPEDSSYEQYF
CDR3 DNA: TGCGCCAGCAGCCCGGAGGACAGCTCCTACGAGCAGTACTTC

J gene: TRBJ2-3
clone size: NA
D gene: TRBD2
V gene: TRBV9
CDR3 protein: CASSVTAGGVDTQYF
CDR3 DNA: TGTGCCAGCAGCGTAACGGCGGGAGGAGTAGATACGCAGTATTTT

J gene: TRBJ2-7
clone size: NA
D gene: TRBD1
V gene: TRBV5-6
CDR3 protein: CASSYGTAYEQYF
CDR3 DNA: TGTGCCAGCAGCTATGGGACAGCCTACGAGCAGTACTTC

J gene: TRBJ2-1
clone size: few
D gene: TRBD2
V gene: TRBV7-9
CDR3 protein: CASSLGLAGVWYEQFF
CDR3 DNA: TGTGCCAGCAGCTTAGGACTAGCGGGCGTTTGGTATGAGCAGTTCTTC

J gene: TRBJ2-2
clone size: NA
D gene: NA
V gene: TRBV9
CDR3 protein: CASSVAIGDEELFF
CDR3 DNA: TGTGCCAGCAGCGTAGCTATCGGGGATGAGGAGCTGTTTTTT

J gene: TRBJ1-5
clone size: NA
D gene: TRBD1
V gene: TRBV18
CDR3 protein: CASSVTGTQPQHF
CDR3 DNA: TGTGCCAGCTCCGTGACAGGGACTCAGCCCCAGCATTTT

J gene: TRBJ2-3
clone size: NA
D gene: TRBD1
V gene: TRBV28
CDR3 protein: CASSSGQPSTDTQYF
CDR3 DNA: TGTGCCAGCAGTTCGGGACAGCCCAGCACAGATACGCAGTATTTT